This T cell receptor beta chain was sequenced during a study of OX40 agonist ivuxolimab in advanced cancers. Study-level information: Patients received ivuxolimab, an intravenous treatment, every 2 weeks at 0.01 to 10 mg/kg. A male proportion of 82.7% was recorded, with mean age around 62 years and range about 23 to 90. Earlier treatment with anti-PD-1, anti-PD-L1 or anti-CTLA-4 was permitted, and around 36% had received some.

The CDR3 spans 15 residues. From germline, CDR1 is PRHDT and CDR2 FYEKMQ (reference sequence). V was cut by 1 base and J by 1 base, with 10 bases left in between. Libraries were prepared by immunoSEQ multiplex PCR; TCRdb keeps only in-frame clonotypes and omits some of them. The sample has 15,000 to 20,000 clones, roughly 92% seen once; the top ten hold roughly 7.7%. Study-level findings and limits: With doses of 0.1 to 3.0 mg/kg, CD4+ and CD8+ blood T cells had undergone clonal expansion by week 6.

Concerning this clone: Its antigen is undetermined.

The sample was CD4+ or CD8+ T cells sorted from blood, taken in a trial of the OX40 agonist ivuxolimab. The gene calls are TRBV13 and TRBJ2-5, with D possibly called TRBD1 or TRBD2 (6 bases each). The TCR originated in an adult with an advanced solid tumor such as melanoma, head and neck, liver or kidney cancer. CDR3 in amino acids: CASSLVGGLQETQYF. Written as DNA, the CDR3 is TGTGCCAGCAGCTTAGTAGGGGGGCTCCAAGAGACCCAGTACTTC.